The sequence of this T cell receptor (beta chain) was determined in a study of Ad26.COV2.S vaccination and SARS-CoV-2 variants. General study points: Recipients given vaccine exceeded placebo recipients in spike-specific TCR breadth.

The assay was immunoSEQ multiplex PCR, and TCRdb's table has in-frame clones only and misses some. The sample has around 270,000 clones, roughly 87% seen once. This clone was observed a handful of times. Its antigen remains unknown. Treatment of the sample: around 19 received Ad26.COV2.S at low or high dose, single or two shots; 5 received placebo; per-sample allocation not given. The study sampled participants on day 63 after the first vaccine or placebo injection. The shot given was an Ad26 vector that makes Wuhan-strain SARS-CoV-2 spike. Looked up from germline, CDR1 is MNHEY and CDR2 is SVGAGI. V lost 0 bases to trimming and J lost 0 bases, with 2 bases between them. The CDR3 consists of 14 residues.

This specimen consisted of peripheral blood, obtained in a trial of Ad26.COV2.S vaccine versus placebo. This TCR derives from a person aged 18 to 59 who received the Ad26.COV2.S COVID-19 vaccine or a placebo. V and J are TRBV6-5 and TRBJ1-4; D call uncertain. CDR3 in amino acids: CASSYSTTNEKLFF. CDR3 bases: TGTGCCAGCAGTTACTCCACAACTAATGAAAAACTGTTTTTT.